This entry features one TCR beta chain sequence. Antigen unknown. This entry comes from a study of T cell repertoires in cytomegalovirus infection. A single record per CDR3 protein comes from TCRdb applying MiXCR to the reads. In the table there are 450,000 to 600,000 distinct CDR3 sequences, 33% of which are singletons. Germline values: CDR1 SQVTM, CDR2 ANQGSEA. The CDR3 totals 12 residues. The V and J ends lost 5 bases and 3 bases, in that order; junction bases with no gene match: 2. The clonotype comes from a human donor in good health (CMV status not recorded). Some clones in this sample may be carry-over from other donors' samples. The chain recombines TRBV29-1 with TRBJ2-7; 9 bases fit TRBD2. The sequencing here drew on cultured PBMCs, taken from culture after CMV antigen stimulation. The CDR3 DNA sequence: TGCAGCGTTTCTAGCGGGAACTACGAGCAGTACTTC. This sequence encodes CSVSSGNYEQYF.